Listed below are T cell receptor beta chains from one sample, sequenced in a study of vaccination and CD4 T cells after COVID-19. TCRdb redid the calling of the PCR reads with MiXCR, one entry per CDR3 protein. The top ten clones hold 5% to 6% of a sample with tens of thousands of distinct CDR3 sequences, about 47% of them seen once. The sample was CD4+ T cells from blood, taken about 7 months after SARS-CoV-2 vaccination. Receptor source: a human donor who had recovered from COVID-19. Each CDR3 is given with its conserved first and last residue. A D gene is named only where the DNA matches it firmly. Not every row has a clone size; where given, it reads once, few, many or a size class.

J,D,length,V,size,DNA,CDR3
TRBJ2-3,TRBD1,15,TRBV20-1,few,TGCAGTGCTCCTCAACAGGGGCCTTTCACAGATACGCAGTATTTT,CSAPQQGPFTDTQYF
TRBJ2-2,TRBD1,15,TRBV12-3/TRBV12-4,once,TGTGCCAGCAGTTTAAGCAGGGGGCATATCGGGGAGCTGTTTTTT,CASSLSRGHIGELFF
TRBJ1-2,-,13,TRBV10-3,-,TGTGCCATCACCCAGGAAAATAACTATGGCTACACCTTC,CAITQENNYGYTF
TRBJ2-2,-,14,TRBV15,-,TGTGCCTCGCGGAGGGACTTCCACACCGGGGAGCTGTTTTTT,CASRRDFHTGELFF
TRBJ2-7,TRBD2,15,TRBV4-2,-,TGTGCCAGCAGCCACGAGCGGGGGGGATCCTACGAGCAGTACTTC,CASSHERGGSYEQYF
TRBJ1-6,-,15,TRBV6-1,medium-sized,TGTGCCAGCAGCCCCGGGGGCTACAATAATTCACCCCTCCACTTT,CASSPGGYNNSPLHF
TRBJ1-5,-,15,TRBV6-1,few,TGTGCCAGCGACCCCTACAAAGGGGAGGGTCAGCCCCAGCATTTT,CASDPYKGEGQPQHF
TRBJ2-3,TRBD2,12,TRBV7-6,-,TGTGCCAGCAGCGGAGCCGGGACTAAGCAGTATTTT,CASSGAGTKQYF
TRBJ2-1,-,14,TRBV7-9,-,TGTGCCAGCAGCACGTTAGGGCAACCCAATGAGCAGTTCTTC,CASSTLGQPNEQFF
TRBJ2-1,TRBD2,15,TRBV6-5,-,TGTGCCAGCAGTTCGACTAGCGGGAATTACAATGAGCAGTTCTTC,CASSSTSGNYNEQFF
TRBJ2-7,-,16,TRBV29-1,-,TGCAGCGTTGTGTTGGTTCTGGACAAGGGCTCGTACGAGCAGTACTTC,CSVVLVLDKGSYEQYF
TRBJ2-7,-,14,TRBV20-1,once,TGCAGTGCTAGAGACCCGACAGGTCCCTACGAGCAGTACTTC,CSARDPTGPYEQYF
TRBJ2-1,-,13,TRBV19,-,TGTGCCGCGCAGCGGAGCACCTACAATGAGCAGTTCTTC,CAAQRSTYNEQFF
TRBJ2-7,-,11,TRBV7-8,few,TGTGCCAGCGCTGAACTTCACGAGCAGTACTTC,CASAELHEQYF
TRBJ2-7,TRBD1,16,TRBV7-2,-,TGTGCCAGCAGCCGCCTGGGACAGGCCGCATCCTACGAGCAGTACTTC,CASSRLGQAASYEQYF
TRBJ1-5,-,16,TRBV2,-,TGTGCCAGCAGTGTGGAGGGAAACATTGGCAATCAGCCCCAGCATTTT,CASSVEGNIGNQPQHF
TRBJ1-2,TRBD1,18,TRBV20-1,few,TGCAGTGCTAGAGCAAGAGGCCCTCTGACAGGGACGATGGGCGGCTACACCTTC,CSARARGPLTGTMGGYTF
TRBJ1-2,-,12,TRBV20-1,-,TGCAGTGCTTCCTCAGCGAACTATGGCTACACCTTC,CSASSANYGYTF
TRBJ2-3,-,14,TRBV12-3/TRBV12-4,-,TGTGCCAGCAGTCGGATTCGTAGCACAGATACGCAGTATTTT,CASSRIRSTDTQYF
TRBJ1-5,-,15,TRBV19,few,TGTGCCAGTAGTATATGGGGTCGGGGCAATCAGCCCCAGCATTTT,CASSIWGRGNQPQHF
TRBJ1-1,-,14,TRBV7-3,-,TGTGCCAGCAGCTTACAGGGAACGAACACTGAAGCTTTCTTT,CASSLQGTNTEAFF
TRBJ2-3,-,15,TRBV7-2,-,TGTGCCAGCAGCCAAGAAGGGGCCTTGACAGATACGCAGTATTTT,CASSQEGALTDTQYF
TRBJ2-3,-,13,TRBV6-5,once,TGTGCCAGCAGCTTCTCGGGGACAGATACGCAGTATTTT,CASSFSGTDTQYF
TRBJ1-6,-,16,TRBV28,-,TGTGCCAGCAGCTCCTTATCAGGGCCTAAGAATTCACCCCTCCACTTT,CASSSLSGPKNSPLHF
TRBJ2-2,-,16,TRBV20-1,-,TGCAGTGCTAGACTCTGGCGGGACCAGAACACCGGGGAGCTGTTTTTT,CSARLWRDQNTGELFF
TRBJ1-5,-,16,TRBV7-8,few,TGTGCCAGCAGCTTAGCGCGGGCCGCTGTCAATCAGCCCCAGCATTTT,CASSLARAAVNQPQHF
TRBJ2-3,-,14,TRBV11-2,-,TGTGCCAGCAGCCGATTCGTCCACACAGATACGCAGTATTTT,CASSRFVHTDTQYF
TRBJ1-3,-,13,TRBV20-1,-,TGCAGTGCTAGGCGACAGCCTGGAAACACCATATATTTT,CSARRQPGNTIYF
TRBJ2-5,TRBD1,15,TRBV6-1,-,TGTGCCAGCAGGACGGACAGGGACCCCCGAGAGACCCAGTACTTC,CASRTDRDPRETQYF
TRBJ2-6,-,19,TRBV21-1,-,TGTGCCAGCAGCAAAGCGCTAGGGGACGGAACCTCTGGGGCCAACGTCCTGACTTTC,CASSKALGDGTSGANVLTF
TRBJ1-5,-,16,TRBV6-5,-,TGTGCCAGCAGTTACTCGAGCAGAGATAGCAATCAGCCCCAGCATTTT,CASSYSSRDSNQPQHF
TRBJ2-7,TRBD2,16,TRBV6-1,once,TGTGCCAGCAGTGAAGCGCTTGGCGGGAGGATCTACGAGCAGTACTTC,CASSEALGGRIYEQYF
TRBJ2-2,TRBD1,17,TRBV24-1,-,TGTGCCACCAGTGAAGTCGCCGGGACAGGGAACACCGGGGAGCTGTTTTTT,CATSEVAGTGNTGELFF
TRBJ2-3,-,13,TRBV6-1,-,TGTGCCAGCAGGGGGATTCCGATAGATACGCAGTATTTT,CASRGIPIDTQYF
TRBJ2-7,TRBD1,13,TRBV7-9,-,TGTGCCAGCAGCTTCACAGGGGGTCTCGAGCAGTACTTC,CASSFTGGLEQYF
TRBJ2-5,TRBD1,18,TRBV28,-,TGTGCCAGCAGTATAATCGCCCTCGGACAGGGCAACCAAGAGACCCAGTACTTC,CASSIIALGQGNQETQYF
TRBJ1-5,-,15,TRBV19,-,TGTGCCAGTAGTATTACATCAGGGTCACGGCAGCCCCAGCATTTT,CASSITSGSRQPQHF
TRBJ2-1,TRBD2,19,TRBV28,-,TGTGCCAGCAGTTATCCGGGGACTAGCGGGAGGGCCTTCAACAATGAGCAGTTCTTC,CASSYPGTSGRAFNNEQFF
TRBJ2-7,-,12,TRBV28,-,TGTGCCAGCACTCCAGGCTCCTACGAGCAGTACTTC,CASTPGSYEQYF
TRBJ1-3,-,18,TRBV7-9,-,TGTGCCAGCACCCCTCAGGATGACAGTTGGTCCTCTGGAAACACCATATATTTT,CASTPQDDSWSSGNTIYF
TRBJ2-7,-,14,TRBV20-1,-,TGCAGTGCTAGAGATGAGGAAGGGCCCTACGAGCAGTACTTC,CSARDEEGPYEQYF
TRBJ1-5,-,13,TRBV24-1,few,TGTGCCACCAGTGCGGCCGGCCATCAGCCCCAGCATTTT,CATSAAGHQPQHF
TRBJ2-3,-,16,TRBV21-1,few,TGTGCCAGCAGCAAAGGATCCCGGGAGGCTTTTGATACGCAGTATTTT,CASSKGSREAFDTQYF
TRBJ1-2,-,12,TRBV28,-,TGTGCCAGCAAAAGGGGACGGGATGGCTACACCTTC,CASKRGRDGYTF
TRBJ1-2,TRBD1,16,TRBV7-9,-,TGTGCCAGCAGCTTAGACGCCGAGGACAGGGTCTATGGCTACACCTTC,CASSLDAEDRVYGYTF
TRBJ2-1,TRBD2,13,TRBV7-8,few,TGTGCCAGCAGCGTGGATACTAGCGATGAGCAGTTCTTC,CASSVDTSDEQFF
TRBJ2-7,-,17,TRBV20-1,-,TGCAGTGCTAGAGATTTAACACCCGCACCGATACACTACGAGCAGTACTTC,CSARDLTPAPIHYEQYF
TRBJ2-4,-,13,TRBV7-3,-,TGTGCCAGCAGCCCCCTATCCAAAAACATTCAGTACTTC,CASSPLSKNIQYF
TRBJ2-7,TRBD2,16,TRBV5-4,-,TGTGCCAGCAGCGCCCCCGGGACTAGCGGGAGAGGTGAGCAGTACTTC,CASSAPGTSGRGEQYF
TRBJ2-4,-,13,TRBV27,-,TGTGCCAGCGGTCTGGGGAGGTGGAACATTCAGTACTTC,CASGLGRWNIQYF
TRBJ1-5,-,15,TRBV7-2,few,TGTGCCAGCACCGACAGAGTAGGGGGCAATCAGCCCCAGCATTTT,CASTDRVGGNQPQHF
TRBJ2-4,-,14,TRBV20-1,-,TGCAGTGCTAGAGGTCGGGACGGCAAAAACATTCAGTACTTC,CSARGRDGKNIQYF
TRBJ2-6,-,14,TRBV20-1,-,TGCAGTGCACAAGACAGGACTGGGGCCAACGTCCTGACTTTC,CSAQDRTGANVLTF